This TCR beta chain stems from a study of blood T cell repertoires in COVID-19 (dated by TCRdb to 2018 to 2020). Concerning the study at large: Samples covering the acute and convalescent phases of COVID-19 were provided by collaborators in the United States, Italy and Spain. The material from the prospective study consisted of cDNA or gDNA derived from T cells, B-cell-depleted T cells, or PBMCs. The dataset comprised deeply sampled blood TCRbeta repertoires from subjects exposed to, actively infected with, or recovered from COVID-19. The repertoires were made available in a free public database intended to serve as a resource for research on the immune response to SARS-CoV-2. The samples were drawn from two sources: the first 160 participants of the ongoing ImmuneRACE study, and over 1,000 subjects contributed by 6 global collaborators. A de-identified subject ID, COVID-19 status, age in years and sex were almost always included in the sample metadata. Where HLA class I and class II types were available, the types were taken from metadata supplied by the sample provider, not from assay-based typing. Results the study describes overall, beyond this receptor: Clinical and demographic metadata were provided uncurated, with the amount varying by source and participant.

Samples from volunteer blood donors who had recovered from COVID-19 were contributed by a second Seattle source. The collaborating institutions used their own protocols to collect whole blood in K2EDTA tubes. For TCRbeta analysis, collaborators shipped samples in one of three forms: frozen whole blood, isolated PBMCs, or DNA extracted from either of those sample types. TCRbeta CDR3 regions were amplified from genomic DNA by means of the immunoSEQ Assay, a bias-controlled multiplex PCR. Regarding the original processing steps: The number of nucleated cells in each sample was estimated from the amplification of reference gene primers within the assay. To quantify the absolute abundance of each unique TCRbeta CDR3 rearrangement, sequence reads were collapsed and filtered. For each sample, productive Simpson clonality was calculated as the square root of Simpson's diversity index over productive rearrangements. The immuneACCESS repertoire file appears here via TCRdb, limited to in-frame rearrangements. These files lack a portion of the clones; in checked studies, under half of the deficit traces to unresolved V genes, and the cause of the others is not known. V and J calls and clone size are given by that table; D and trimming were obtained from the DNA. This sample comprises roughly 240,000 clones, approximately 84% of them detected only once. The ten largest make up over 3% of the sample.

In the germline V gene, CDR1 corresponds to LGHNA and CDR2 to YSLEER. V is shortened by 0 bases, J by 6 bases, and the region joining them spans 17 bases. Inclusive of the bounding cysteine and phenylalanine, the CDR3 is 16 residues long. Only the CDR3 region is kept as DNA, spanning 48 bases read in frame from base 1. In the case of this clone: There is no known antigen for this receptor. Per-base qualities were not stored, and no clone one base away is much larger.

The TCR comes from a woman aged 30 to 39 who had recovered from COVID-19. The sequence joins TRBV4-3 to TRBJ1-1; possibly the D gene is TRBD1, per 5 matching bases. The sample taken for sequencing was peripheral blood. The nucleotide sequence is given as TGCGCCAGCAGCCAAGAATTGGGGGGAGGGCGCGCTGAAGCTTTCTTT. Its protein is CASSQELGGGRAEAFF.